This T cell receptor (beta chain) is drawn from a study of T cell responses to AZD1222 COVID-19 vaccine. Study-wide findings and caveats: Mostly white British, mostly female donors; authors suggested clonal diversity may be underestimated. Unmutated variant regions are reportedly targeted by nearly half of spike-specific TCRs. Spike was spanned by vaccine-associated CD4 TCRs, with dominance at 160-218 and 743-854.

The V gene lost 5 bases and the J gene lost 6 bases, with 11 bases spanning the gap. This CDR3 has 13 residues. In germline, CDR1 is SGHTA, CDR2 FQGTGA. The data were produced by immunoSEQ multiplex PCR, yet TCRdb's version contains in-frame clones alone and is incomplete. The table includes approximately 140,000 clones, roughly 87% detected once. As to this clone: Its antigen is unknown.

The receptor was derived from an adult in good health. This sample comprised peripheral blood, obtained on day 0 of AZD1222 vaccination. The V gene is TRBV7-3, the J gene TRBJ1-5, with D unresolved. The CDR3 spells CASSPSPGQPQHF. The CDR3 region has the DNA TGTGCCAGCAGCCCGTCCCCCGGTCAGCCCCAGCATTTT.